A selection of T cell receptor beta chains follows, all from one sample in a study of metastatic and nonmetastatic thyroid tumors. TCRdb recomputed clones from the PCR reads via MiXCR. The table lists roughly 39,000 clones, approximately 51% of them singletons. Sequences were obtained from tumor tissue. These receptor sequences come from a male donor with papillary thyroid cancer or a benign thyroid nodule (not recorded which). Some clones in this sample may be carry-over from other donors' samples. The CDR3 runs from the conserved cysteine through the conserved F or W. D genes are given only for firm matches. The size field is filled for only some rows; it gives once, few, many or a size class.

>TRBJ1-2|few|TRBV6-2/TRBV6-3|NA
TGTGCCAGCAGGTACCCCGGTCGCGGTGGCTACACCTTC
CASRYPGRGGYTF
>TRBJ2-2|NA|TRBV7-3|NA
TGTGCCAGCAGCTTAACTTCCTCCCGGGGCCATCATAACACCGGGGAGCTGTTTTTT
CASSLTSSRGHHNTGELFF
>TRBJ2-7|NA|TRBV20-1|TRBD2
TGCAGTGCTAGGGCTAGCGGGAGTTTCGAGCAGTACTTC
CSARASGSFEQYF
>TRBJ2-7|NA|TRBV6-2/TRBV6-3|NA
TGTGCCAGCAGTAGTACTAGTAACGAGCAGTACTTC
CASSSTSNEQYF
>TRBJ2-2|NA|TRBV9|NA
TGTGCCAGCAGCGTACGGACATCCACCGGGGAGCTGTTTTTT
CASSVRTSTGELFF
>TRBJ2-1|few|TRBV12-3/TRBV12-4|NA
TGTGCCAGCAGCCGGGGGCAAGGCAATGAGCAGTTCTTC
CASSRGQGNEQFF
>TRBJ2-7|few|TRBV6-2/TRBV6-3|TRBD1
TGTGCCAGCAGTACGGGGACAGTTAGTTTCAGCGAGCAGTACTTC
CASSTGTVSFSEQYF
>TRBJ1-1|NA|TRBV20-1|NA
TGCAGTGCGAGAAGTACAGGCTCGAACACTGAAGCTTTCTTT
CSARSTGSNTEAFF
>TRBJ2-7|NA|TRBV7-2|TRBD1
TGTGCCAGCAGCTTATTCGGGCAGGGGGACGAGCAGTACTTC
CASSLFGQGDEQYF
>TRBJ2-7|NA|TRBV28|TRBD1
TGTGCCAGCAGTTCTCCCAAAGCGGGACAGGGAAGTCGAGGTTCGTACGAGCAGTACTTC
CASSSPKAGQGSRGSYEQYF
>TRBJ2-7|NA|TRBV20-1|NA
TGCAGTGCAAGATTTGGGCTAGCGAGTGGTGAGCAGTACTTC
CSARFGLASGEQYF
>TRBJ2-1|NA|TRBV7-8|TRBD2
TGTGCCAGCAGCGAAAGACTAGCGCCCAACAATGAGCAGTTCTTC
CASSERLAPNNEQFF
>TRBJ2-1|NA|TRBV20-1|TRBD2
TGCAGTGCTAGAACCCGACTAGCGGGAGTTGAGCAGTTCTTC
CSARTRLAGVEQFF
>TRBJ2-3|NA|TRBV6-1|NA
TGTGCCAGCAGTGAAATGGGGGGCGCGGGCACAGATACGCAGTATTTT
CASSEMGGAGTDTQYF
>TRBJ2-2|few|TRBV12-3/TRBV12-4|NA
TGTGCCAGCACCTTGAAGCTCCGGATCGGGGAGCTGTTTTTT
CASTLKLRIGELFF
>TRBJ2-7|many|TRBV6-2/TRBV6-3|NA
TGTGCCAGCAGTTATTCGGCGGGACTGTACGAGCAGTACTTC
CASSYSAGLYEQYF
>TRBJ2-1|few|TRBV9|TRBD2
TGTGCCAGCAGCGTAGTCGGGGGGGCCGGCAATGAGCAGTTCTTC
CASSVVGGAGNEQFF
>TRBJ2-7|few|TRBV18|NA
TGTGCCAGCTCCCCCTTTCACCCCTACGAGCAGTACTTC
CASSPFHPYEQYF
>TRBJ1-1|NA|TRBV4-3|NA
TGCGCCAGCAGCCAGCTCCGGGACGGCAGAGCGGCTTTCTTT
CASSQLRDGRAAFF
>TRBJ1-5|few|TRBV6-6|NA
TGTGCCAGCAGTTACGGGGAAGGTCAGCCCCAGCATTTT
CASSYGEGQPQHF
>TRBJ2-1|NA|TRBV7-2|TRBD2
TGTGCCAGCAGCTTAGCAGCGGGGCTCGTTGAGCAGTTCTTC
CASSLAAGLVEQFF
>TRBJ2-7|NA|TRBV27|NA
TGTGCCAGCAGTTCGCCGGGACGGATTACCTACGAGCAGTACTTC
CASSSPGRITYEQYF
>TRBJ1-6|NA|TRBV10-3|NA
TGTGCCATCAGTGAGTCTTCGGAGGTTTCACCCCTCCACTTT
CAISESSEVSPLHF
>TRBJ1-2|NA|TRBV6-1|NA
TGTGCCAGCAGTGGACAGTGGGGAAAGGATAACTATGGCTACACCTTC
CASSGQWGKDNYGYTF
>TRBJ2-1|medium-sized|TRBV14|NA
TGTGCCAGCAGCCTTGGACGGAACAATGAGCAGTTCTTC
CASSLGRNNEQFF
>TRBJ2-7|few|TRBV25-1|NA
TGTGCCAGCAGTGATCTAAGTACCTACGAGCAGTACTTC
CASSDLSTYEQYF
>TRBJ2-7|NA|TRBV5-5|TRBD1
TGTGCCAGCAGCTGGGGACAGGGGAGCTACGAGCAGTACTTC
CASSWGQGSYEQYF
>TRBJ2-2|NA|TRBV27|TRBD1
TGTGCCAGCAGTTTATCGACCGACAGGGGTCGTGCCGGGGAGCTGTTTTTT
CASSLSTDRGRAGELFF
>TRBJ1-2|NA|TRBV30|NA
TGTGCCTGGAGTGTACGGTTTGGGTATGGCTACACCTTC
CAWSVRFGYGYTF
>TRBJ1-2|few|TRBV2|TRBD1
TGTGCCAGTGCCTTTTCCGGGACAGGGGGGAATGGCTACACCTTC
CASAFSGTGGNGYTF
>TRBJ2-7|NA|TRBV5-1|TRBD1
TGCGCCAGCAGCCGGGCCGGGACAGGGGGCCACGAGCAGTACTTC
CASSRAGTGGHEQYF
>TRBJ1-1|few|TRBV6-2/TRBV6-3|NA
TGTGCCAGCAGTTACTCGACCGACAGCGAGAGAACGGCTTTCTTT
CASSYSTDSERTAFF
>TRBJ2-7|few|TRBV4-1|NA
TGCGCCAGCAGCCAAGATGAGGGATTCTCCTACGAGCAGTACTTC
CASSQDEGFSYEQYF
>TRBJ1-1|few|TRBV6-1|NA
TGTGCCAGCAGTGAACGCACTGAAGCTTTCTTT
CASSERTEAFF
>TRBJ2-7|NA|TRBV18|TRBD2
TGTGCCTCGGAGGAGCGGGAGTTCGACGAGCAGTACTTC
CASEEREFDEQYF
>TRBJ2-1|few|TRBV19|NA
TGTGCCAGTAGTATTTGGCAAGGCTCCTACAATGAGCAGTTCTTC
CASSIWQGSYNEQFF
>TRBJ1-5|NA|TRBV30|TRBD1
TGTGCCTGGAGTGTTGCCGGGACAGGAAATCAGCCCCAGCATTTT
CAWSVAGTGNQPQHF
>TRBJ2-3|NA|TRBV3-1|TRBD1
TGTGCCAGCACCTCCAGGGGGCGGGATACGCAGTATTTT
CASTSRGRDTQYF
>TRBJ1-1|NA|TRBV4-1|NA
TGCGCCAGCAGCCAAGACGCCGGGAACACTGAAGCTTTCTTT
CASSQDAGNTEAFF
>TRBJ2-7|NA|TRBV12-3/TRBV12-4|NA
TGTGCCAGCAGTGTGTACGCCTACGAGCAGTACTTC
CASSVYAYEQYF
>TRBJ1-5|NA|TRBV12-3/TRBV12-4|NA
TGTGCCAGCAGTCCCCAGGGGCACGGGGGGAATCAGCCCCAGCATTTT
CASSPQGHGGNQPQHF
>TRBJ2-1|NA|TRBV11-2|TRBD1
TGTGCCAGCAGCTTAGGTCAGGGGACAGGGGGCAAGAATGAGCAGTTCTTC
CASSLGQGTGGKNEQFF
>TRBJ2-7|few|TRBV2|NA
TGTGCCAGCACCCAGGACAGATACGAGCAGTACTTC
CASTQDRYEQYF
>TRBJ2-2|NA|TRBV18|TRBD1
TGTGCCAGCTCCTCAGGGGGAGCTAACGCCGGGGAGCTGTTTTTT
CASSSGGANAGELFF
>TRBJ1-6|NA|TRBV3-1|NA
TGTGCCAGCAGCCAAGCGAGGGGGACCAATTCACCCCTCCACTTT
CASSQARGTNSPLHF